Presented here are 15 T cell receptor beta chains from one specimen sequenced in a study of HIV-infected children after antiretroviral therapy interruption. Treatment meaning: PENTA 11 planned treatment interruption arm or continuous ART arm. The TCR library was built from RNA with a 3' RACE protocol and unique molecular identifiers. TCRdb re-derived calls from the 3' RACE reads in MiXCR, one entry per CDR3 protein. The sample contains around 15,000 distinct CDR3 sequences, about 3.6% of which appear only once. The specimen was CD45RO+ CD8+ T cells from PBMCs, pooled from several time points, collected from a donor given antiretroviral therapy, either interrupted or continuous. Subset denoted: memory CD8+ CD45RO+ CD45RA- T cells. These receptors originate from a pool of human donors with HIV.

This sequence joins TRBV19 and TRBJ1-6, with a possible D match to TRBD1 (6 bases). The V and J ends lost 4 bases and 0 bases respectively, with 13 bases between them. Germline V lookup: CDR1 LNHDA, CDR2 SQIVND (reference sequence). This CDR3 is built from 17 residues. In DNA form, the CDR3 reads TGTGCCAGTAGTACTAACTCGGACAGCTCCTATAATTCACCCCTCCACTTT. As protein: CASSTNSDSSYNSPLHF.

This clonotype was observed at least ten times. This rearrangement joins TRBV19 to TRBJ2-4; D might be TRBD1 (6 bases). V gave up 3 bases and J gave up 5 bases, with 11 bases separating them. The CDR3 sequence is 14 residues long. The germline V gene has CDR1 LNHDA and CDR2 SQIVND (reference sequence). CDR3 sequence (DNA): TGTGCCAGTAGTATCGGTCCAGGGGAAAACATTCAGTACTTC. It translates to CASSIGPGENIQYF.

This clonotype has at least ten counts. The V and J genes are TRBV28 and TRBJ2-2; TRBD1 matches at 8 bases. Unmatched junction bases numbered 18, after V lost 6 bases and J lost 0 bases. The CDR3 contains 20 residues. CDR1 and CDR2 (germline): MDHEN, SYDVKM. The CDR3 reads CASSARFYLHRGANTGELFF. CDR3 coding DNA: TGTGCCAGCAGCGCTAGGTTTTACTTACACAGGGGGGCGAACACCGGGGAGCTGTTTTTT.

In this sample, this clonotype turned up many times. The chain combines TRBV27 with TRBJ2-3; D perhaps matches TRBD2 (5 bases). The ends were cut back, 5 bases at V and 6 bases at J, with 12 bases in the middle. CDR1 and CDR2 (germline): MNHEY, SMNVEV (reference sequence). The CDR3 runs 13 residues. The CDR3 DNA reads TGTGCCAGCAGTAGATTCAAGCGGGATACGCAGTATTTT. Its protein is CASSRFKRDTQYF.

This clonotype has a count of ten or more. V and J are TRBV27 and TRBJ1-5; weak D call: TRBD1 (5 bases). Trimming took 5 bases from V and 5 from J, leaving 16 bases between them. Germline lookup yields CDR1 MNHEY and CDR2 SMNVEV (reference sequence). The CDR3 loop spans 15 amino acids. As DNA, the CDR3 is TGTGCCAGCAGTCCCGCCGGGGGGTTCGATCAGCCCCAGCATTTT. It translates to CASSPAGGFDQPQHF.

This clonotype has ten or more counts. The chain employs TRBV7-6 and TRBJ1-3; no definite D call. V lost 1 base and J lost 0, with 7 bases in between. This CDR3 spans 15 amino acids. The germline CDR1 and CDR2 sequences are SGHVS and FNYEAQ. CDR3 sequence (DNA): TGTGCCAGCAGCTTAGATCCCAGCTCTGGAAACACCATATATTTT. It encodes CASSLDPSSGNTIYF.

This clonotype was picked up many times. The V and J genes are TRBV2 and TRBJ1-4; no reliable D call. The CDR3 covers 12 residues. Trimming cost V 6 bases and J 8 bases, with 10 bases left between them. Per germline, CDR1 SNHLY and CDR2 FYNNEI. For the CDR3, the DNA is TGTGCCAGCAGAACGATAGAAGAAAAACTGTTTTTT. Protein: CASRTIEEKLFF. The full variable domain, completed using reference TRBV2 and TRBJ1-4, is EPEVTQTPSHQVTQMGQEVILRCVPISNHLYFYWYRQILGQKVEFLVSFYNNEISEKSEIFDDQFSVERPDGSNFTLKIRSTKLEDSAMYFCASRTIEEKLFFGSGTQLSVL.

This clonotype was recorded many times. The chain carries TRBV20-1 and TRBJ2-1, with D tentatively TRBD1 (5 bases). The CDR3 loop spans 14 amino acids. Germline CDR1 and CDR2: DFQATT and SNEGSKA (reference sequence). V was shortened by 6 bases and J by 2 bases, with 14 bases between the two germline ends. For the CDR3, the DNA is TGCAGTGCGCAGGGCCCGACCACCTACAATGAGCAGTTCTTC. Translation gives CSAQGPTTYNEQFF.

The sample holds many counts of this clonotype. The CDR3, as DNA: TGCAGTGCTAGCCCCGGGGAGGAGATCAATGGCTACACCTTC. Its protein product is CSASPGEEINGYTF. This chain uses TRBV20-1 with TRBJ1-2; D is ambiguous. Germline V CDR1 and CDR2: DFQATT, SNEGSKA (reference sequence). Trimming shortened V by 3 bases and J by 6 bases, and 17 bases separated the two germline ends. The CDR3 is 14 residues long.

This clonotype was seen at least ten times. The CDR3 coding sequence is TGTGCCAGCAGTTTTGAGGGACATTTCCTGGACGAGCAGTACTTC. Its translation: CASSFEGHFLDEQYF. V gene TRBV27 combines with J gene TRBJ2-7; D might be TRBD1 (6 bases). Between the trimmed V and J ends, which lost 3 bases and 5 bases, there was a span of 17 bases. CDR1 and CDR2 (germline): MNHEY, SMNVEV (reference sequence). CDR3 size: 15 residues.

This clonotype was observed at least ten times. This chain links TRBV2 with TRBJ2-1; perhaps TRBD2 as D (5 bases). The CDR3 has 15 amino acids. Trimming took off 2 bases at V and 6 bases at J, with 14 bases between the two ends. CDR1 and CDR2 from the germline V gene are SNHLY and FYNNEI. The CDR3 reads CASSEITSGINEQFF. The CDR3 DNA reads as TGTGCCAGCAGTGAAATAACTTCCGGGATCAATGAGCAGTTCTTC. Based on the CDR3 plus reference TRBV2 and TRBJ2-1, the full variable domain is EPEVTQTPSHQVTQMGQEVILRCVPISNHLYFYWYRQILGQKVEFLVSFYNNEISEKSEIFDDQFSVERPDGSNFTLKIRSTKLEDSAMYFCASSEITSGINEQFFGPGTRLTVL.

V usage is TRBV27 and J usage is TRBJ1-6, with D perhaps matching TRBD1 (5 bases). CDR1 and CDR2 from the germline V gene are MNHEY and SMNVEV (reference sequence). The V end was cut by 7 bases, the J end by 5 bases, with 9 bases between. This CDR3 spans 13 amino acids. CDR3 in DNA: TGTGCCAGCAAGTGGGGGAATAATTCACCCCTCCACTTT. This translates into CASKWGNNSPLHF.

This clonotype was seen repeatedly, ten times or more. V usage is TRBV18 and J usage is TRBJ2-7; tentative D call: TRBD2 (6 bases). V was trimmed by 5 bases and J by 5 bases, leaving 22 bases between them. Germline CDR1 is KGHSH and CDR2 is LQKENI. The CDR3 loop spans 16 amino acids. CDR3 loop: CASSGTGTGILNEQYF. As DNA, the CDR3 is TGTGCCAGCTCAGGTACCGGGACTGGTATTTTGAACGAGCAGTACTTC.

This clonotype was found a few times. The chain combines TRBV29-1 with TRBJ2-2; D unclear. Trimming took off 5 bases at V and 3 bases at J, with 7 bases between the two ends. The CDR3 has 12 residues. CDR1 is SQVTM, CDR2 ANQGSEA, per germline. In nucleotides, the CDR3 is TGCAGCGTTTTCGGACACACCGGGGAGCTGTTTTTT. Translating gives CSVFGHTGELFF.

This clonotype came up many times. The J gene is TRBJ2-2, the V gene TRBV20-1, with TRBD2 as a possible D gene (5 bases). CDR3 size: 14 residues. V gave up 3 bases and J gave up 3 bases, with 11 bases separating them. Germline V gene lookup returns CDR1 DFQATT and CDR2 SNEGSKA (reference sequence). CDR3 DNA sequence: TGCAGTGCTAGGGAATTGGGAGACACCGGGGAGCTGTTTTTT. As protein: CSARELGDTGELFF.